A selection of T cell receptor beta chains follows, all from one sample in a study of blood T cell repertoires in COVID-19. The method was immunoSEQ multiplex PCR; TCRdb's version includes in-frame clones alone and lacks a portion of them. The data contain roughly 300,000 clones, about 85% of them singletons. The sequencing sample was made of PBMCs or T cells enriched from blood (not recorded which). The receptors originated from a young woman who had recovered from COVID-19. Both conserved end residues are part of each CDR3. The D gene is left open where the match is weak.

cdr3_aa	d_call	v_call	j_call
CAWSSWWGQGGSYNEQFF	TRBD1	TRBV30	TRBJ2-1
CASSYGQGALGELFF	TRBD1	TRBV6-5	TRBJ2-2
CASTLGGVSYEQYF	NA	TRBV7-8	TRBJ2-7
CASNNNSPLHF	NA	TRBV6-6	TRBJ1-6
CAWSVSLGGVAGYTF	NA	TRBV30	TRBJ1-2
CASSVTLTNKGVGEQFF	NA	TRBV9	TRBJ2-1
CASSYGQGLNTEAFF	TRBD1	TRBV6-2/TRBV6-3	TRBJ1-1
CASSWDRGSPLHF	TRBD1	TRBV5-6	TRBJ1-6
CSAPTGQGYTF	NA	TRBV20-1	TRBJ1-2
CASSTTGGKINQPQHF	TRBD1	TRBV19	TRBJ1-5
CASSETARTGVGYTF	TRBD1	TRBV2	TRBJ1-2
CASSVTGFSGYTF	NA	TRBV6-5	TRBJ1-2
CSVAVQGAVAGYTF	TRBD1	TRBV29-1	TRBJ1-2
CASSPFVQAGNTIYF	NA	TRBV6-5	TRBJ1-3
CASSPKRTGATNEKLFF	TRBD1	TRBV7-6	TRBJ1-4
CASRRQGLPLHF	TRBD1	TRBV6-5	TRBJ1-6
CASMGGVETQYF	TRBD2	TRBV5-1	TRBJ2-5
CASSAGWETQYF	NA	TRBV6-5	TRBJ2-5
CASSRGSGNEKLFF	NA	TRBV5-4	TRBJ1-4
CASSEDRVGNQPQHF	TRBD1	TRBV6-6	TRBJ1-5
CASSQGSGQSNYGYTF	TRBD1	TRBV4-1	TRBJ1-2
CASSVGRGDDWEQYF	NA	TRBV9	TRBJ2-7
CSGGGQGFGDTEAFF	TRBD1	TRBV29-1	TRBJ1-1
CASSLTRAVNTEAFF	NA	TRBV7-3	TRBJ1-1
CAWSAGGGYPGDYGYTF	NA	TRBV30	TRBJ1-2
CASSSLDRSIQYF	NA	TRBV5-6	TRBJ2-4
CASSSTTSGEGYGYTF	NA	TRBV13	TRBJ1-2
CASSEGAGGPYEQYF	TRBD2	TRBV25-1	TRBJ2-7
CASSELLLRGAEAFF	NA	TRBV6-1	TRBJ1-1
CASSLQGNTEAFF	NA	TRBV7-2	TRBJ1-1
CASSHTQGYNEQFF	NA	TRBV3-1/TRBV3-2	TRBJ2-1
CASSLDRPYGYTF	NA	TRBV21-1	TRBJ1-2
CASSLGSPPLHF	NA	TRBV3-1/TRBV3-2	TRBJ1-6
CASSQDRPGSETQYF	NA	TRBV4-1	TRBJ2-5
CASSPDPGTNYGYTF	NA	TRBV19	TRBJ1-2
CASRQPGDPVPTF	NA	TRBV13	TRBJ1-2
CASSSTAYEQYF	NA	TRBV11-2	TRBJ2-7
CASSQVLGQGGSSTDTQYF	TRBD1	TRBV3-1/TRBV3-2	TRBJ2-3
CASSYGRGISYEQYF	TRBD2	TRBV6-2/TRBV6-3	TRBJ2-7
CATSREVGRGGNTIYF	NA	TRBV15	TRBJ1-3
CASSTERDSSYEQYF	TRBD1	TRBV7-9	TRBJ2-7
CSSIQGRTGELFF	NA	TRBV29-1	TRBJ2-2
CASRAPADQPQHF	NA	TRBV2	TRBJ1-5
CAISEAGGVYEQYF	TRBD2	TRBV10-3	TRBJ2-7
CASSLESPRGYEQYF	NA	TRBV11-2	TRBJ2-7
CASRLSEDPPNEKLFF	NA	TRBV13	TRBJ1-4
CASSFDRGTQPQHF	TRBD1	TRBV27	TRBJ1-5
CSVEWGMNTEAFF	NA	TRBV29-1	TRBJ1-1
CASSKDWTGGDNQPQHF	NA	TRBV21-1	TRBJ1-5
CATSDLQGLLNTEAFF	NA	TRBV24-1	TRBJ1-1
CASSSAGVSYNSPLHF	NA	TRBV7-9	TRBJ1-6
CASSPDSENQPQHF	NA	TRBV6-5	TRBJ1-5
CASSSPRGKTGTGELFF	NA	TRBV5-6	TRBJ2-2
CASSSENTDTQYF	NA	TRBV7-9	TRBJ2-3
CASSPTGGAGGYTF	TRBD1	TRBV27	TRBJ1-2
CASSFSTVAETQYF	NA	TRBV7-6	TRBJ2-5
CASSDTWGYTF	NA	TRBV3-1/TRBV3-2	TRBJ1-2
CASSPLAGGPNEQFF	TRBD2	TRBV5-1	TRBJ2-1
CASSLTLGLQNNEQFF	TRBD2	TRBV9	TRBJ2-1